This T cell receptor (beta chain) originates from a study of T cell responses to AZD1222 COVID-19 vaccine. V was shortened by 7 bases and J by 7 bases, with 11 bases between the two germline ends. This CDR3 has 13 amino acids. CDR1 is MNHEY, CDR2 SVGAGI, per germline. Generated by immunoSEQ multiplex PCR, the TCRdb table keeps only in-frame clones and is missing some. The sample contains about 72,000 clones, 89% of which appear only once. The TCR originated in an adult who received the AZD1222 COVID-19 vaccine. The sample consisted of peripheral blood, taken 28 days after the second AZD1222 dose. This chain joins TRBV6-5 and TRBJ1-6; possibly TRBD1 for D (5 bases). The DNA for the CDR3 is TGTGCCAGCAAACGGGACGGCAATTCACCCCTCCACTTT. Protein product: CASKRDGNSPLHF.